The 23 T cell receptor beta chains listed next were all sequenced from one sample in a study. Each CDR3 protein gets one entry after TCRdb re-called the RT-PCR reads with MiXCR. Altogether 650,000 to 800,000 distinct CDR3 sequences are present, 14% being singletons, with the ten largest covering roughly 3.9%. The sequenced material came from memory CD4+ T cells from blood. The receptors here all came from a female donor in good health, serving as a healthy control.

The chain couples TRBV20-1 to TRBJ2-2, with 13 bases fitting TRBD2. V was pared by 4 bases and J by 7 bases, with 6 bases of the junction left unmatched. The CDR3 length is 15 residues. CDR1 and CDR2 (germline): DFQATT, SNEGSKA (reference sequence). CDR3 loop: CSAILAGGPDGELFF. The CDR3, as DNA: TGCAGTGCTATACTAGCGGGAGGGCCGGACGGGGAGCTGTTTTTT.

The rearrangement joins TRBV6-2 or TRBV6-3 to TRBJ2-7; TRBD1 aligns across 10 bases. J lost 6 bases, V lost 8 bases, and 7 bases had no gene match. The CDR3 runs to 13 residues. Germline V CDR1 and CDR2: MNHEY, SVGEGT. As DNA, the CDR3 is TGTGCCAGCGGCCGGGACAGGGGTCGCGAGCAGTACTTC. This sequence encodes CASGRDRGREQYF.

The chain joins TRBV28 to TRBJ2-3; 7 positions match TRBD2. V lost 7 bases to trimming and J lost 5 bases; unmatched junction nucleotides: 12. The germline V gene encodes CDR1 MDHEN and CDR2 SYDVKM. This CDR3 has 15 amino acids. This chain's CDR3 is CASTRWAGEGDTQYF. DNA for the CDR3: TGTGCCAGCACTCGGTGGGCGGGAGAGGGAGATACGCAGTATTTT.

This clonotype was detected many times. Relative to the germline gene, one junction end is altered; a read error may explain this. The rearrangement uses TRBV5-1 and TRBJ2-4; D is possibly TRBD1 or TRBD2 (5 bases each). The CDR3 is made up of 16 amino acids. Germline CDR1 is SGHRS and CDR2 is YFSETQ. CDR3 bases: TGCGCCAGCAGCTTGGGCGATGCTACGGGGCAGGCATCCTTTGATTTC. This sequence encodes CASSLGDATGQASFDF.

This clonotype was detected a few times. The chain combines TRBV12-3 or TRBV12-4 with TRBJ2-7; D not certain. V was trimmed by 5 bases and J by 0 bases, leaving 11 bases between them. The CDR3 length is 14 residues. CDR3 protein: CASSKQINSYEQYF. CDR3 nucleotide sequence: TGTGCCAGCAGTAAACAGATTAACTCCTACGAGCAGTACTTC.

This clonotype was observed a single time. The CDR3, as DNA: TGTGCCAGCAGGGCCGGGACAGGTTATGGCTACACCTTC. It is translated as CASRAGTGYGYTF. The chain recombines TRBV2 with TRBJ1-2; TRBD1 matches 8 bases. The CDR3 sequence is 13 residues long. CDR1 and CDR2 from the germline V gene are SNHLY and FYNNEI. Trimming cost V 6 bases and J 5 bases; bases outside gene matches: 5.

J is TRBJ2-4 and V is TRBV12-3 or TRBV12-4; D gene ambiguous. The CDR3 is 14 residues long. Trimming shortened V by 5 bases and J by 0 bases, and 8 bases separated the two germline ends. CDR3 region: CASSTGVAKNIQYF. CDR3 coding DNA: TGTGCCAGCAGTACTGGGGTAGCCAAAAACATTCAGTACTTC.

Only a few counts were recorded for this clonotype. This chain links TRBV27 with TRBJ2-2, with D maybe TRBD2 (5 bases). There are 14 residues in the CDR3. The V gene lost 7 bases and the J gene lost 9 bases, with 18 bases spanning the gap. Germline assignment: CDR1 MNHEY and CDR2 SMNVEV (reference sequence). CDR3 DNA sequence: TGTGCCAGCAAGGAGCTAGCCCCCCACCGGGAGCTGTTTTTT. Its protein is CASKELAPHRELFF.

This clonotype was detected many times. The chain is built from TRBV10-3 and TRBJ2-3, with 7 bases aligning to TRBD2. The CDR3 is 13 amino acids. V dropped 7 bases and J dropped 6; count of bases not matched to a gene: 7. Germline V gene lookup returns CDR1 ENHRY and CDR2 SYGVKD. CDR3 residues: CAINGGDWDTQYF. The CDR3 nucleotides are TGTGCCATCAATGGGGGGGATTGGGATACGCAGTATTTT.

This clonotype was observed a handful of times. The CDR3 bases are TGTGCCAGCAGCCAGTTTTCCGGGACTAGCGACCAAGAGACCCAGTACTTC. Amino acids: CASSQFSGTSDQETQYF. This chain links TRBV6-6 with TRBJ2-5; TRBD2 matches 10 bases. The CDR3 spans 17 residues. From germline, CDR1 is MNHNY and CDR2 SVGAGI (reference sequence). V lost 6 bases to trimming and J lost 0 bases; unmatched junction nucleotides: 10.

As concerns this clonotype: Mismatch with germline at one junction end may stem from a read error. This chain uses TRBV20-1 with TRBJ1-5; no clear D gene. This CDR3 comprises 14 residues. The germline CDR1 and CDR2 sequences are DFQATT and SNEGSKA (reference sequence). CDR3 DNA sequence: TGCAGTGCTAGACCGGGAGCTAGCAATCAGCCCCAGCGTTTT. Translated, it gives CSARPGASNQPQRF.

This clonotype has more than one count but fewer than ten. The J gene is TRBJ2-5, the V gene TRBV6-5; the D gene is possibly TRBD2 (7 bases). CDR3 size: 14 residues. V lost 6 bases, J lost 2 bases, and 13 bases lay in between. The V gene's germline CDR1 is MNHEY and CDR2 SVGAGI. The CDR3 DNA reads as TGTGCCAGCAGCCCCGGGGGGCTTCAAGAGACCCAGTACTTC. This translates into CASSPGGLQETQYF.

A single count supports this clonotype. This rearrangement joins TRBV7-2 to TRBJ2-7; TRBD2 matches 10 bases. CDR3 length: 18 residues. V was clipped by 0 bases and J by 9 bases; unmatched bases: 17. The germline V gene encodes CDR1 SGHTA and CDR2 FQGNSA. In DNA form, the CDR3 reads TGTGCCAGCAGCTTAGCGGGACTAGCGATGGGATGGGGGGATACGCAGTACTTC. Translating gives CASSLAGLAMGWGDTQYF. The variable domain in full, with the rest retrieved from reference TRBV7-2 and TRBJ2-7, is GAGVSQSPSNKVTEKGKDVELRCDPISGHTALYWYRQSLGQGLEFLIYFQGNSAPDKSGLPSDRFSAERTGGSVSTLTIQRTQQEDSAVYLCASSLAGLAMGWGDTQYFGPGTRLTVT.

The chain combines TRBV7-2 with TRBJ2-3, with 10 nucleotides matching TRBD2. V lost 5 bases, J lost 2 bases, and 10 bases stayed unmatched. This CDR3 contains 17 residues. In germline, CDR1 is SGHTA, CDR2 FQGNSA. In DNA, the CDR3 is TGTGCCAGCAGCCGTAATACACTAGCGGGAAACACAGATACGCAGTATTTT. It yields the protein CASSRNTLAGNTDTQYF.

The V gene is TRBV5-1, the J gene TRBJ2-7; D is undetermined. The CDR3 extends over 14 amino acids. CDR1 is SGHRS and CDR2 is YFSETQ in the germline V gene. With 0 bases removed from V and 6 bases from J, the gap between germline ends came to 13 bases. As DNA, the CDR3 is TGCGCCAGCAGCTTGGGGGATGGGGAAGGCGAGCAGTACTTC. Its protein is CASSLGDGEGEQYF.

A few counts support this clonotype. The chain joins TRBV20-1 to TRBJ1-2; 7 bases are a match to TRBD1. Germline values: CDR1 DFQATT, CDR2 SNEGSKA (reference sequence). V gave up 7 bases and J gave up 8 bases; unmatched junction bases: 13. CDR3 length: 13 residues. This chain's CDR3 is CSGATGIGDGYTF. For the CDR3, the DNA is TGCAGTGGGGCGACAGGGATAGGAGACGGCTACACCTTC.

This clonotype was detected only a few times. The genes are TRBV9 and TRBJ1-1; D is ambiguous. This CDR3 contains 15 residues. The germline V gene has CDR1 SGDLS and CDR2 YYNGEE. Trimming cost V 3 bases and J 5 bases, with 17 bases left between them. In DNA, the CDR3 is TGTGCCAGCAGCGGAGGTTGGGCCTCGAGGACTGAAGCTTTCTTT. Residues: CASSGGWASRTEAFF.

This clonotype was counted ten times or more. The gene calls are TRBV7-2 and TRBJ2-3; no firm D call. The germline CDR1 and CDR2 sequences are SGHTA and FQGNSA. This CDR3 is 13 amino acids long. V was clipped by 5 bases and J by 2 bases, with 8 bases between them. CDR3 in DNA: TGTGCCAGCAGCCCACTCAACACAGATACGCAGTATTTT. Amino acid sequence: CASSPLNTDTQYF. Full variable domain (missing parts from reference TRBV7-2 and TRBJ2-3): GAGVSQSPSNKVTEKGKDVELRCDPISGHTALYWYRQSLGQGLEFLIYFQGNSAPDKSGLPSDRFSAERTGGSVSTLTIQRTQQEDSAVYLCASSPLNTDTQYFGPGTRLTVL.

This clonotype was seen a few times. This sequence joins TRBV5-1 and TRBJ2-1; 13 positions match TRBD2. The CDR3 is 16 amino acids. Germline trimming cut 4 bases from V and 4 bases from J; bases unmatched to any gene: 5. Germline assignment: CDR1 SGHRS and CDR2 YFSETQ. The CDR3 sequence: CASSAGTSGAYNEQFF. The CDR3 DNA is TGCGCCAGCAGCGCCGGGACTAGCGGGGCTTACAATGAGCAGTTCTTC.

This clonotype has only a few counts. J is TRBJ2-1 and V is TRBV20-1; perhaps D is TRBD1 or TRBD2 (5 bases each). The CDR3 sequence is 12 residues long. V was clipped by 2 bases and J by 9 bases, with 11 bases between them. Per germline, CDR1 DFQATT and CDR2 SNEGSKA (reference sequence). The CDR3 protein is CSARPGLSEQFF. The CDR3 nucleotides are TGCAGTGCTAGACCGGGGCTGAGTGAGCAGTTCTTC.

The table lists this clonotype with a few counts. The J gene is TRBJ1-4, the V gene TRBV10-1, with D possibly TRBD1 on 5 matching bases. Between the trimmed V and J ends, which lost 6 bases and 0 bases, there was a span of 23 bases. The CDR3 has 19 amino acids. CDR1 WNHNN and CDR2 SYGVQD come from the germline V gene (reference sequence). This chain's CDR3 is CASRWDREARDATNEKLFF. CDR3 coding DNA: TGCGCCAGCAGGTGGGACCGAGAAGCGAGGGATGCAACTAATGAAAAACTGTTTTTT.

This clonotype was counted a few times. This CDR3 reads CASKVSDRGPGTQYF. Here the CDR3 DNA reads TGTGCCAGCAAGGTATCGGACAGGGGGCCGGGTACGCAGTATTTT. The V call is TRBV6-2 or TRBV6-3, the J call TRBJ2-3; 11 bases map to TRBD1. V lost 7 bases to trimming and J lost 8 bases; unmatched junction nucleotides: 11. This CDR3 is 15 amino acids long. Germline values: CDR1 MNHEY, CDR2 SVGEGT.

This clonotype was found a few times. J is TRBJ2-7 and V is TRBV4-3, with D hard to call. The CDR3 runs to 14 residues. The V and J ends lost 3 bases and 5 bases respectively, with 14 bases between them. Germline assignment: CDR1 LGHNA and CDR2 YSLEER. The CDR3 region is CASSQDRRWNEQYF. In DNA, the CDR3 is TGCGCCAGCAGCCAGGATCGACGGTGGAACGAGCAGTACTTC.